This record covers a single TCR beta chain. The germline gene is not matched at one end of the junction; a read error may be the cause. The data were obtained in a study of blood T cell repertoires in COVID-19. Whole-study context: Researchers got acute and convalescent COVID-19 samples from the United States, Italy and Spain. Nucleic acid was either cDNA or gDNA, and it came from T cells, B-cell-depleted T cells, or PBMCs.

CDR1 MNHNY and CDR2 SVGAGI come from the germline V gene (reference sequence). The CDR3 is 11 amino acids. Sequencing used immunoSEQ multiplex PCR; TCRdb keeps in-frame clones, though not all of them. The table records roughly 410,000 clones, roughly 90% of them present only once. Recruited during active infection, patients (from Seattle) were subsequently followed longitudinally. The chain couples TRBV6-6 to TRBJ1-2, with D perhaps matching TRBD1 (5 bases). The sequenced material came from peripheral blood. This sequence was found in a woman aged 40 to 50 with COVID-19, enrolled during active disease. CDR3 amino acids: CASSSQVLRLF. As DNA, the CDR3 is TGTGCCAGCAGCTCACAGGTTCTCCGCCTCTTC.